The clone carrying this T cell receptor (beta chain) was observed at least ten times. Its antigen remains unidentified. The length of the CDR3 is 15 residues. V shed 8 bases and J 2 bases; nucleotides not matched to a gene: 7. Germline CDR1 LGHNA, CDR2 YNFKEQ. A process of 5'RACE template switching, which added a universal primer site and UMIs, was used to make TCR cDNA. TCRdb analysed the 5' RACE reads with MiXCR anew, one entry per CDR3 protein. Among just under 600,000 distinct CDR3 sequences listed, 13% were seen once. The sample originates from a study of T cells after yellow fever vaccination. Study-level background: Preparing low-cell-number fractions relied on SMART-Seq v4 Ultra Low Input. Study-wide results and limits: Although most clonotypes did not, a small share appeared in both CD4 and CD8 compartments. Primary-vaccination clones mostly resurfaced post-booster (about 95% CD4, roughly 90% CD8).

The clonotype originates from a man under 40 who received the YFV17D yellow fever vaccine. This material consisted of PBMCs, taken on the day of the yellow fever booster vaccination. This chain joins TRBV4-2 and TRBJ2-5; TRBD2 aligns across 11 bases. CDR3 sequence: CASSQGTSGQETQYF. Written as DNA, the CDR3 is TGTGCCAGCTCACAGGGGACTAGCGGACAAGAGACCCAGTACTTC.